This T cell receptor beta chain is drawn from a study of blood T cells in healthy people across ages. Study details: Template switching captured about one barcoded beta molecule per two T cells.

Study observations and caveats: Unsorted PBMC input precluded a conclusive naive versus antigen-experienced comparison.

A second PCR of about 7 to 12 cycles used a sample-barcoded 5' primer and a J-beta primer mix. TCRdb analysed the 5' RACE reads with MiXCR anew, one entry per CDR3 protein. The sample contains around 940,000 distinct CDR3 sequences, 51% of which appear only once. There are 14 residues in the CDR3. Germline lookup yields CDR1 ENHRY and CDR2 SYGVKD. The V segment lost 10 bases and the J segment 6 bases; nucleotides outside the gene matches: 7. Isolated PBMCs totaled at least 6 million in each sample. With each sample, at least 5.5 micrograms of total RNA were extracted. Concerning this clonotype itself: No antigen is known for it.

This clonotype was obtained from a woman in her fifties or sixties in good health. The rearrangement links TRBV10-3 to TRBJ1-6; 9 bases are shared with TRBD1. The sequenced material came from blood. The CDR3 is CATGPTGGNSPLHF. CDR3 nucleotide sequence: TGTGCCACCGGTCCGACAGGGGGTAATTCACCCCTCCACTTT.